Sequencing of this TCR beta chain was carried out in a study of control samples from healthy donors and cancer patients. There are 13 residues in the CDR3. From germline, CDR1 is SQVTM and CDR2 ANQGSEA. Trimming shortened V by 7 bases and J by 1 base, and 13 bases separated the two germline ends. This clone was counted once. Clones were read by immunoSEQ multiplex PCR, and TCRdb kept only the in-frame ones, dropping some. The sample carries 55,000 to 70,000 clones, 75% to 95% recorded once. J is TRBJ1-1 and V is TRBV29-1; the D gene is possibly TRBD1 (5 bases). The sample consisted of PBMCs. The TCR was taken from a man aged 25 to 40 with colorectal cancer. The CDR3 bases are TGCAGCGGCCGGGGGGACTCGAACACTGAAGCTTTCTTT. The encoded protein is CSGRGDSNTEAFF.